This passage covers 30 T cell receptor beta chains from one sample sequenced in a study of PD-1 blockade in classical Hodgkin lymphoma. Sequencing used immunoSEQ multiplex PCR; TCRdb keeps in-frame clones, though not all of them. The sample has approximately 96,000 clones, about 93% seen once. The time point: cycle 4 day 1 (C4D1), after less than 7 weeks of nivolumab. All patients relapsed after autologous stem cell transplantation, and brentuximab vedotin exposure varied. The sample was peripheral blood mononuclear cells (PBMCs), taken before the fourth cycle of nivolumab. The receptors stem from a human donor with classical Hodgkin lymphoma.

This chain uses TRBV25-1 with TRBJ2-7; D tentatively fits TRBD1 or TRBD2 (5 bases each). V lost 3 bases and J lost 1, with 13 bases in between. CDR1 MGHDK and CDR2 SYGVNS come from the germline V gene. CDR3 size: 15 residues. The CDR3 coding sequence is TGTGCCAGCAGTGATACGGGGACCAGGTCCTACGAGCAGTACTTC. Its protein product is CASSDTGTRSYEQYF.

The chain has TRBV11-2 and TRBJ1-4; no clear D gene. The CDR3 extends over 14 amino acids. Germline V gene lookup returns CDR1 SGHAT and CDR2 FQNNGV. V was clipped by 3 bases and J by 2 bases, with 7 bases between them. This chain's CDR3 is CASSFIFTNEKLFF. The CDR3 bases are TGTGCCAGCAGCTTTATATTCACTAATGAAAAACTGTTTTTT.

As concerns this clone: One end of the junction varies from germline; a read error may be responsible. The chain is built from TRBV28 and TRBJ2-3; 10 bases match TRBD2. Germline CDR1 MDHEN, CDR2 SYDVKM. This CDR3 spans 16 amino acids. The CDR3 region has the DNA TGTGCCAGCAGTCTCCCCCTCGGGACTAGCGCCCTCCTCGTGAATTTT. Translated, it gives CASSLPLGTSALLVNF.

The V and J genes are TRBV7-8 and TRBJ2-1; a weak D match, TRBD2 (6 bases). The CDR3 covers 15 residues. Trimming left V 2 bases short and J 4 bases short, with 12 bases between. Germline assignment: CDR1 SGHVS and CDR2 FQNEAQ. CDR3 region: CASSLFGREYNEQFF. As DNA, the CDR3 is TGTGCCAGCAGCTTATTTGGGCGGGAATACAATGAGCAGTTCTTC.

The DNA of the CDR3 is TGTGCCAGCCAAGGACCCAGCGGGAGATACGAGACCCAGTACTTC. The encoded protein is CASQGPSGRYETQYF. V usage is TRBV27 and J usage is TRBJ2-5, with 8 bases fitting TRBD2. Looked up from germline, CDR1 is MNHEY and CDR2 is SMNVEV (reference sequence). The CDR3 covers 15 residues. Unmatched junction bases numbered 13, after V lost 8 bases and J lost 5 bases.

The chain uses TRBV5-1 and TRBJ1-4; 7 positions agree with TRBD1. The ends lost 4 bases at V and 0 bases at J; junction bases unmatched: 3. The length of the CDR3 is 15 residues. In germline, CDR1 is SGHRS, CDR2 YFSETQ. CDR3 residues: CASSQGEATNEKLFF. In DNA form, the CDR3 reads TGCGCCAGCAGCCAGGGGGAGGCAACTAATGAAAAACTGTTTTTT. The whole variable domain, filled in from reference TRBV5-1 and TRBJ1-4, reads KAGVTQTPRYLIKTRGQQVTLSCSPISGHRSVSWYQQTPGQGLQFLFEYFSETQRNKGNFPGRFSGRQFSNSRSEMNVSTLELGDSALYLCASSQGEATNEKLFFGSGTQLSVL.

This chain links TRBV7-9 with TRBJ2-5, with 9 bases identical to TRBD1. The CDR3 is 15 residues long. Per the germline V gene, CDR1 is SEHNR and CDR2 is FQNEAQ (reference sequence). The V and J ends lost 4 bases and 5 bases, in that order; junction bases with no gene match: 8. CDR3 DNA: TGTGCCAGCAGCTCACTACAGGGGGCCCGTGAGACCCAGTACTTC. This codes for CASSSLQGARETQYF.

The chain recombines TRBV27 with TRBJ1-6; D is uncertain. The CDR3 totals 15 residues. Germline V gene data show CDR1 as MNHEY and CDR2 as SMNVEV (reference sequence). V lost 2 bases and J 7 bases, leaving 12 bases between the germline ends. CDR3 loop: CASSLGGGPNSPLHF. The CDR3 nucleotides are TGTGCCAGCAGTTTAGGAGGCGGCCCGAATTCACCCCTCCACTTT.

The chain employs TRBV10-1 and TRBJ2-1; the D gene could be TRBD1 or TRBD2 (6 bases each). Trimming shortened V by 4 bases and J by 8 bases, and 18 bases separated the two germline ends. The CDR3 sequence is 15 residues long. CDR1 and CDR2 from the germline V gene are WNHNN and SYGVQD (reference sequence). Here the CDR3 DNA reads TGCGCCAGCAGTGGTGCCGGCGGGACAAGCTATGAGCAGTTCTTC. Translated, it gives CASSGAGGTSYEQFF.

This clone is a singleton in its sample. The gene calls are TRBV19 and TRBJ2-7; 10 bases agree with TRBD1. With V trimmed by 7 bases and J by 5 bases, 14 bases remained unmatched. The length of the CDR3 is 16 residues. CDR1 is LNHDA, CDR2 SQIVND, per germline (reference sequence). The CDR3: CASTSLLGQGTHEQYF. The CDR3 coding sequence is TGTGCCAGTACTTCCCTTCTGGGACAGGGGACCCACGAGCAGTACTTC.

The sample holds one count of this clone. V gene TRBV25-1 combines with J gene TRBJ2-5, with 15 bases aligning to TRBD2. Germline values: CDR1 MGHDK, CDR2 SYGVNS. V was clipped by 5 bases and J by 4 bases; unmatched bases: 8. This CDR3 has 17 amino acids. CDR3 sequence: CASSRPRTSGRGETQYF. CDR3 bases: TGTGCCAGCAGTCGACCCAGGACTAGCGGGAGGGGAGAGACCCAGTACTTC.

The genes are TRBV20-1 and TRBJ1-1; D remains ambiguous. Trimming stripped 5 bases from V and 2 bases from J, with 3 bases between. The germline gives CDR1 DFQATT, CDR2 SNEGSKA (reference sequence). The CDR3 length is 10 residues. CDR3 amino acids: CSAGNTEAFF. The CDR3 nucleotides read TGCAGTGCTGGCAACACTGAAGCTTTCTTT.

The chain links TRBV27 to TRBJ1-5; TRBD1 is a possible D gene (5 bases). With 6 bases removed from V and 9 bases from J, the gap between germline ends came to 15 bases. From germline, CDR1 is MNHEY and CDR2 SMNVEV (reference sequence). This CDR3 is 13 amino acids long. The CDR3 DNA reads TGTGCCAGCAGCTCAGGGTTTTTAGGGCCCCAGCATTTT. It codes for CASSSGFLGPQHF.

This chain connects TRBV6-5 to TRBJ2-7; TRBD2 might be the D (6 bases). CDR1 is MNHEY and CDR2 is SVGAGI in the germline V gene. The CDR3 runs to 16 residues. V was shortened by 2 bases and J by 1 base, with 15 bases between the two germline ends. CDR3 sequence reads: CASSYGTLGASYEQYF. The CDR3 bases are TGTGCCAGCAGTTACGGGACTCTGGGAGCTTCCTACGAGCAGTACTTC.

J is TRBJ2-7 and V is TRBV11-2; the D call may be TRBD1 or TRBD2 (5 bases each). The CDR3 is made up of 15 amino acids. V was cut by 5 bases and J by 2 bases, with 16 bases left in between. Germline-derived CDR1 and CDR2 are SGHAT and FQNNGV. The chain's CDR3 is CASSNSGRQPYEQYF. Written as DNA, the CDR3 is TGTGCCAGCAGCAATTCGGGACGGCAACCCTACGAGCAGTACTTC.

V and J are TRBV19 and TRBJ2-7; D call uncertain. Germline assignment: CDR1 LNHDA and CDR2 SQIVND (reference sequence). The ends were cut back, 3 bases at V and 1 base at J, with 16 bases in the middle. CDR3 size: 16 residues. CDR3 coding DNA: TGTGCCAGTAGTATCGATATTATGGGTGGGTCCTACGAGCAGTACTTC. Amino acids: CASSIDIMGGSYEQYF.

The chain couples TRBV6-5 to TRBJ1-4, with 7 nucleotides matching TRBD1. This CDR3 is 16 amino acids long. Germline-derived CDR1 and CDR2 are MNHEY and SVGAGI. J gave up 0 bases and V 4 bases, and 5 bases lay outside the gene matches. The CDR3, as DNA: TGTGCCAGCAGTTGGGACAGAAGGGCAACTAATGAAAAACTGTTTTTT. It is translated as CASSWDRRATNEKLFF.

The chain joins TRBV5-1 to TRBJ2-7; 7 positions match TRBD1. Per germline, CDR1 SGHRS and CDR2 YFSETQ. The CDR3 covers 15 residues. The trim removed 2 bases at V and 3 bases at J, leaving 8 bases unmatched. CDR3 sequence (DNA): TGCGCCAGCAGCTTTCAAGGACAGGTCCTCTACGAGCAGTACTTC. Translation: CASSFQGQVLYEQYF.

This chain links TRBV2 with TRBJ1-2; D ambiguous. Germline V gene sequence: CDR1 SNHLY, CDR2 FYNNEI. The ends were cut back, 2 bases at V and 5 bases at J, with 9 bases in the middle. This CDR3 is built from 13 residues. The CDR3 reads CASSETALYGYTF. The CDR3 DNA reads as TGTGCCAGCAGTGAAACTGCCCTTTATGGCTACACCTTC.

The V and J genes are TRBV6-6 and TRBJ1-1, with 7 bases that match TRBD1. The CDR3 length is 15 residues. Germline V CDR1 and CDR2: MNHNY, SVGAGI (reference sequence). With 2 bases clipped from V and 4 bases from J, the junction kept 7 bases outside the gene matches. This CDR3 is CASSYKGDRGTEAFF. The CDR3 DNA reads TGTGCCAGCAGTTACAAAGGGGACAGAGGCACTGAAGCTTTCTTT.

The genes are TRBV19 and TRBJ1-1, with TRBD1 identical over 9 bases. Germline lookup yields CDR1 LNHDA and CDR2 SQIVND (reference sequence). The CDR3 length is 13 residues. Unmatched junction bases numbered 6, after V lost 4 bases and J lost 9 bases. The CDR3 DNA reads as TGTGCCAGTAGTACAGCGGACAGGGGTAAAGCTTTCTTT. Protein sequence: CASSTADRGKAFF.

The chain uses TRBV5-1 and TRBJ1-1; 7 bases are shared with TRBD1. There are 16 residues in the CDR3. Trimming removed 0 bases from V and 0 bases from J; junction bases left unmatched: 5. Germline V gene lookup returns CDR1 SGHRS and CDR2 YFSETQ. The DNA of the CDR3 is TGCGCCAGCAGCTTGGACGTCAGGGGGTTGAACACTGAAGCTTTCTTT. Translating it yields CASSLDVRGLNTEAFF.

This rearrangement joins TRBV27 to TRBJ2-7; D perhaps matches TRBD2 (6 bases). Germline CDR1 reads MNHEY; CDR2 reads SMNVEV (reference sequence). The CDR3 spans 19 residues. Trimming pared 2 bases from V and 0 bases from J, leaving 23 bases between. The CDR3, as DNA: TGTGCCAGCAGTTTAGGTAGGCCTTCGCGAGGGACTTCCTCCTACGAGCAGTACTTC. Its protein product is CASSLGRPSRGTSSYEQYF.

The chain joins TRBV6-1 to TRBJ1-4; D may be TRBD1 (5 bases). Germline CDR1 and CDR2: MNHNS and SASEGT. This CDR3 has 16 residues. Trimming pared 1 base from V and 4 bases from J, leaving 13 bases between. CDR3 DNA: TGTGCCAGCAGTGAAGTCATAGGGGCGGGTAATGAAAAACTGTTTTTT. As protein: CASSEVIGAGNEKLFF.

CDR3 residues: CASSSTFGVREQYF. The DNA of the CDR3 is TGTGCCAGCAGCTCTACCTTTGGGGTACGCGAGCAGTACTTC. The chain employs TRBV7-9 and TRBJ2-7, with D hard to call. The V gene's germline CDR1 is SEHNR and CDR2 FQNEAQ (reference sequence). V dropped 4 bases and J dropped 6 bases, with 16 bases sitting between them. The CDR3 has 14 residues.

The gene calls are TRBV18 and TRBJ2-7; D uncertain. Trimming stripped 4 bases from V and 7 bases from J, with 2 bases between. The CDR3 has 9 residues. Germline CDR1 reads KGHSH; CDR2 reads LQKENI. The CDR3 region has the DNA TGTGCCAGCTCACGTGAGCAGTACTTC. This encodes CASSREQYF. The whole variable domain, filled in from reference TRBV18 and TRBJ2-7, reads NAGVMQNPRHLVRRRGQEARLRCSPMKGHSHVYWYRQLPEEGLKFMVYLQKENIIDESGMPKERFSAEFPKEGPSILRIQQVVRGDSAAYFCASSREQYFGPGTRLTVT.

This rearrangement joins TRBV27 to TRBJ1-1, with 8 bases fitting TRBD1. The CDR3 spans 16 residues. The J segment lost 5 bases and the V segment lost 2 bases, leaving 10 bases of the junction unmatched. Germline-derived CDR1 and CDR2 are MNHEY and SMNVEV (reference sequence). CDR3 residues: CASSLGDRIRGTEAFF. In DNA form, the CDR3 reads TGTGCCAGCAGTTTAGGGGACAGGATAAGAGGGACTGAAGCTTTCTTT.

DNA of the CDR3: TGTGCCAGCAGTTACTCGGCTAGCTTCTACGAGCAGTACTTC. Amino acid sequence: CASSYSASFYEQYF. The genes are TRBV6-5 and TRBJ2-7; D is possibly TRBD2 (5 bases). The CDR3 runs to 14 residues. V lost 0 bases to trimming and J lost 3 bases, with 9 bases between them. Germline values: CDR1 MNHEY, CDR2 SVGAGI.

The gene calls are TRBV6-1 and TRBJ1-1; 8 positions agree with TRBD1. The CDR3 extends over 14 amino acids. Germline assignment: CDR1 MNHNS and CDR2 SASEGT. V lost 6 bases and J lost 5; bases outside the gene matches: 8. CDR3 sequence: CASSSVTGETEAFF. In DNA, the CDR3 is TGTGCCAGCAGCTCAGTGACAGGGGAGACTGAAGCTTTCTTT.

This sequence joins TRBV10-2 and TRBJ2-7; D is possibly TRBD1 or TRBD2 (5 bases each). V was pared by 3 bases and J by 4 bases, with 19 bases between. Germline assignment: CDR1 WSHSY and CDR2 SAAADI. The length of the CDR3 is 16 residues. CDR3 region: CASSDTRGTNLYEQYF. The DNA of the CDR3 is TGCGCCAGCAGTGACACAAGAGGGACCAACCTATACGAGCAGTACTTC.